The entry below gives a single T cell receptor (beta chain) sequence along with its context. The assay was immunoSEQ multiplex PCR, and TCRdb's table has in-frame clones only and misses some. The sample shows fewer than 1.8 million clones, around 98.5% of them seen only once. This sample is part of a study of shared clonotypes between healthy human individuals. Sequencing used naive CD4+ T cells sorted from blood. Subset defined: CD45RA+ positively selected. The clonotype originates from a man younger than 40 in good health.

The chain's CDR3 is CASSWNNEQFF. As DNA, the CDR3 is TGTGCCAGCAGTTGGAACAATGAGCAGTTCTTC. The chain couples TRBV27 to TRBJ2-1; D uncertain. V was pared by 4 bases and J by 5 bases, with 3 bases between. Germline CDR1 MNHEY, CDR2 SMNVEV (reference sequence). CDR3 size: 11 residues.